A selection of T cell receptor beta chains follows, all from one sample in a study of blood T cell repertoires in COVID-19. Clones were sequenced by immunoSEQ multiplex PCR, and TCRdb holds only the in-frame ones, with some missing. The sample lists some 180,000 clones; 75% to 90% were seen once. The sample consisted of PBMCs or T cells enriched from blood (not recorded which). The receptors stem from a man aged 40-49 years who had recovered from COVID-19. CDR3s include the opening cysteine and the closing phenylalanine or tryptophan. A D gene is named only where the DNA matches it firmly. Expanded clones are given a class, and other clones once, few, many or no size at all.

j_gene | d_gene | abundance | v_gene | CDR3aa | CDR3nt
TRBJ1-1 | . | once | TRBV19 | CASSVQGTEAFF | TGTGCCAGTAGTGTGCAGGGCACTGAAGCTTTCTTT
TRBJ2-1 | . | . | TRBV29-1 | CSVVLSYNEQFF | TGCAGCGTTGTTCTGTCCTACAATGAGCAGTTCTTC
TRBJ1-3 | . | . | TRBV6-5 | CASMRAVNSGNTIYF | TGTGCCAGCATGAGGGCGGTGAACTCTGGAAACACCATATATTTT
TRBJ1-1 | . | . | TRBV7-9 | CASSPNPGSRDFGAFF | TGTGCCAGCAGCCCCAACCCGGGCAGCCGGGATTTCGGAGCTTTCTTT
TRBJ2-7 | . | few | TRBV4-1 | CASSQDQRGSGYEQYF | TGCGCCAGCAGCCAGGACCAGAGAGGGTCGGGCTACGAGCAGTACTTC
TRBJ2-1 | TRBD1 | . | TRBV28 | CASSLQTGSLGEQFF | TGTGCCAGCAGTCTCCAGACAGGGTCGTTGGGAGAGCAGTTCTTC
TRBJ2-7 | . | once | TRBV29-1 | CSVLGDSWGEQYF | TGCAGCGTTTTGGGTGACAGTTGGGGCGAGCAGTACTTC
TRBJ1-3 | . | . | TRBV3-1/TRBV3-2 | CASSQFRGDSGNTIYF | TGTGCCAGCAGCCAATTTCGGGGGGACTCTGGAAACACCATATATTTT
TRBJ2-7 | . | . | TRBV5-5 | CASSIWGEGVDEQYF | TGTGCCAGCAGCATATGGGGGGAAGGAGTGGACGAGCAGTACTTC
TRBJ2-4 | TRBD1 | . | TRBV4-2 | CASSQGSTGGENIQYF | TGTGCCAGCAGCCAAGGTTCGACAGGGGGCGAAAACATTCAGTACTTC
TRBJ2-7 | . | . | TRBV11-2 | CASSSGAGRVRREQYF | TGTGCCAGCAGCTCCGGCGCGGGGCGGGTCCGGCGGGAGCAGTACTTC